One and the same sample provided the 32 T cell receptor beta chains below, sequenced in a study of T cell responses to AZD1222 COVID-19 vaccine. Sequencing was performed with immunoSEQ multiplex PCR; in TCRdb, only in-frame clones are kept and a portion is missing. Of about 86,000 clones in the sample, around four fifths are singletons; the top ten hold under 25%. Sequenced material: peripheral blood, taken on day 0 of AZD1222 vaccination. The receptors were sampled from an adult in good health.

V usage is TRBV4-2 and J usage is TRBJ2-1; 11 bases fit TRBD1. The CDR3 contains 15 residues. V lost 3 bases, J lost 6 bases, and 4 bases stayed unmatched. The germline V gene encodes CDR1 LGHNA and CDR2 YNFKEQ. The CDR3 loop reads CASSQSGTGGNEQFF. The CDR3 DNA reads as TGTGCCAGCAGCCAGTCCGGGACAGGGGGCAATGAGCAGTTCTTC.

CDR3 sequence (DNA): TGTGCCAGCTCAACCGGGACAAGCCACCAAACGTATCAGCCCCAGCATTTT. Its protein product is CASSTGTSHQTYQPQHF. The chain has TRBV18 and TRBJ1-5; a weak D match, TRBD1 (6 bases). The germline V and J ends were trimmed by 5 bases and 5 bases, with 22 bases remaining between them. CDR1 and CDR2 (germline): KGHSH, LQKENI. The CDR3 has 17 residues.

This chain joins TRBV28 and TRBJ2-7, with TRBD2 matching over 9 bases. This CDR3 has 15 amino acids. CDR1 and CDR2 (germline): MDHEN, SYDVKM. Trimming at V came to 5 bases and at J to 4 bases, leaving 9 bases not matched to a gene. CDR3 region: CASSPPGGGGYEQYF. The CDR3 DNA reads as TGTGCCAGCAGTCCCCCCGGCGGGGGGGGTTACGAGCAGTACTTC.

The chain has TRBV5-8 and TRBJ2-2; D may correspond to TRBD1 or TRBD2 (5 bases each). Germline CDR1 SGHTS, CDR2 YDEGEE. The CDR3 length is 16 residues. Deletions cut 4 bases from V and 5 bases from J, with 18 bases between. Written as DNA, the CDR3 is TGTGCCAGCAGCGAGGTATTGAGGGGCGGAACCGGGGAGCTGTTTTTT. Residues: CASSEVLRGGTGELFF. The full variable domain, in which reference TRBV5-8 and TRBJ2-2 provide the parts outside the CDR3, is EAGVTQSPTHLIKTRGQQATLRCSPISGHTSVYWYQQALGLGLQFLLWYDEGEERNRGNFPPRFSGRQFPNYSSELNVNALELEDSALYLCASSEVLRGGTGELFFGEGSRLTVL.

The chain is built from TRBV18 and TRBJ1-3; TRBD1 aligns across 8 bases. The V gene end was trimmed by 5 bases and the J gene end by 3 bases; junction bases not matched to a gene: 3. Germline V gene lookup returns CDR1 KGHSH and CDR2 LQKENI. The CDR3 is made up of 14 amino acids. Here the CDR3 DNA reads TGTGCCAGCTCATCGACAGGGGTTGGAAACACCATATATTTT. Encoded protein: CASSSTGVGNTIYF.

The J gene is TRBJ1-1, the V gene TRBV5-1, with D possibly being TRBD1 (5 bases). The CDR3 runs to 13 residues. Germline V gene lookup returns CDR1 SGHRS and CDR2 YFSETQ. V lost 0 bases, J lost 6 bases, and 9 bases lay in between. The CDR3 nucleotides are TGCGCCAGCAGCTTGGCCGGGGGACCTGAAGCTTTCTTT. Translated, it gives CASSLAGGPEAFF.

Only a few counts were recorded for this clone. The sample holds other DNA sequences that translate to the same CDR3. This sequence joins TRBV7-9 and TRBJ1-1; D gene ambiguous. V was pared by 4 bases and J by 0 bases, with 3 bases between. Germline V lookup: CDR1 SEHNR, CDR2 FQNEAQ (reference sequence). CDR3 size: 12 residues. In DNA form, the CDR3 reads TGTGCCAGCAGCTCTATGAACACTGAAGCTTTCTTT. It codes for CASSSMNTEAFF.

The V call is TRBV6-5, the J call TRBJ2-5, with D perhaps TRBD1 or TRBD2 (5 bases each). V was shortened by 5 bases and J by 3 bases, with 10 bases between the two germline ends. Germline V gene sequence: CDR1 MNHEY, CDR2 SVGAGI. The CDR3 has 13 amino acids. The CDR3, as DNA: TGTGCCAGCAGTCTGGGGGTAAAAGAGACCCAGTACTTC. This encodes CASSLGVKETQYF.

The chain couples TRBV5-1 to TRBJ2-1; 9 bases fit TRBD2. Germline V gene data show CDR1 as SGHRS and CDR2 as YFSETQ. V trimming: 3 bases; J trimming: 7 bases; junction bases outside the gene matches: 8. The CDR3 consists of 15 residues. This CDR3 reads CASSYLAGRGNEQFF. In nucleotides, the CDR3 is TGCGCCAGCAGCTATCTAGCGGGAAGGGGTAATGAGCAGTTCTTC.

Here the CDR3 DNA reads TGTGCCAGCAGCTCCGGACTAGGGATCGAGCAGTACTTC. It encodes CASSSGLGIEQYF. V gene TRBV11-2 combines with J gene TRBJ2-7; the match to TRBD2 covers 7 bases. This CDR3 region has 13 residues. CDR1 is SGHAT, CDR2 FQNNGV, per germline. The V segment lost 4 bases and the J segment 6 bases; nucleotides outside the gene matches: 6.

This chain uses TRBV5-6 with TRBJ1-2; D ambiguous. The CDR3 sequence is 14 residues long. The germline V gene has CDR1 SGHDT and CDR2 YYEEEE. V gave up 1 base and J gave up 4 bases, with 11 bases separating them. The chain's CDR3 is CASSLTLLSYGYTF. The CDR3 coding sequence is TGTGCCAGCAGCTTGACTTTACTCTCCTATGGCTACACCTTC.

This clone was seen only a few times. V and J are TRBV19 and TRBJ2-2; 13 positions match TRBD2. The V and J ends lost 5 bases and 4 bases, in that order; junction bases with no gene match: 1. The CDR3 is made up of 15 amino acids. Germline V gene sequence: CDR1 LNHDA, CDR2 SQIVND (reference sequence). The CDR3 here is CASSWTSGSTGELFF. CDR3 nucleotide sequence: TGTGCCAGTAGTTGGACTAGCGGGAGCACCGGGGAGCTGTTTTTT.

The chain joins TRBV19 to TRBJ2-5, with 10 bases identical to TRBD1. V gave up 3 bases and J gave up 2 bases; unmatched junction bases: 9. The germline V gene has CDR1 LNHDA and CDR2 SQIVND (reference sequence). The CDR3 has 17 residues. The CDR3 DNA sequence: TGTGCCAGTAGTATGGGACCCCCGGGACAGGGGCAAGAGACCCAGTACTTC. It is translated as CASSMGPPGQGQETQYF.

Written as DNA, the CDR3 is TGTGCCAGCAGTGAACCGGACATGAACACTGAAGCTTTCTTT. Its protein product is CASSEPDMNTEAFF. J is TRBJ1-1 and V is TRBV6-1; TRBD1 is a possible D gene (5 bases). Germline loops: CDR1 MNHNS, CDR2 SASEGT. Trimming shortened V by 2 bases and J by 0 bases, and 7 bases separated the two germline ends. The CDR3 sequence is 14 residues long.

This clone was observed a few times. The V call is TRBV29-1, the J call TRBJ1-2; a weak D match, TRBD1 (5 bases). The V gene lost 0 bases and the J gene lost 4 bases, with 12 bases spanning the gap. This CDR3 region has 14 residues. The V gene's germline CDR1 is SQVTM and CDR2 ANQGSEA. CDR3: CSVEEDEGIYGYTF. CDR3 in DNA: TGCAGCGTTGAAGAAGATGAGGGGATCTATGGCTACACCTTC.

This sequence joins TRBV6-2 or TRBV6-3 and TRBJ2-7, with 11 bases lining up with TRBD2. The CDR3 is 15 amino acids. Trimming at V came to 0 bases and at J to 2 bases, leaving 0 bases not matched to a gene. Germline V gene data show CDR1 as MNHEY and CDR2 as SVGEGT. The CDR3 DNA follows: TGTGCCAGCAGTTACTCACTAGCGGGAGCCTACGAGCAGTACTTC. It codes for CASSYSLAGAYEQYF.

The chain couples TRBV5-5 to TRBJ2-7, with D unclear. The CDR3 totals 13 residues. Germline loops: CDR1 SGHKS, CDR2 YYEKEE (reference sequence). Deletions cut 0 bases from V and 7 bases from J, with 11 bases between. The DNA for the CDR3 is TGTGCCAGCAGCTTGGGACCGGAAATAGAGCAGTACTTC. Translation gives CASSLGPEIEQYF. The full variable domain, with the rest looked up from reference TRBV5-5 and TRBJ2-7, is DAGVTQSPTHLIKTRGQQVTLRCSPISGHKSVSWYQQVLGQGPQFIFQYYEKEERGRGNFPDRFSARQFPNYSSELNVNALLLGDSALYLCASSLGPEIEQYFGPGTRLTVT.

The chain couples TRBV27 to TRBJ1-1, with D maybe TRBD1 (6 bases). CDR3 length: 13 residues. Trimming shortened V by 8 bases and J by 5 bases, and 15 bases separated the two germline ends. CDR1 MNHEY and CDR2 SMNVEV come from the germline V gene (reference sequence). The CDR3 DNA follows: TGTGCCAGCCGGGAGGGGGGTTGGACTGAAGCTTTCTTT. It translates to CASREGGWTEAFF.

This clone came up many times. V usage is TRBV6-2 or TRBV6-3 and J usage is TRBJ1-1; TRBD1 agrees at 8 bases. CDR3 length equals 14 residues. The V and J ends lost 5 bases and 5 bases, in that order; junction bases with no gene match: 7. The germline gives CDR1 MNHEY, CDR2 SVGEGT. CDR3 in DNA: TGTGCCAGCAGTCTTACAGGGGGGCATACTGAAGCTTTCTTT. Translated: CASSLTGGHTEAFF.

The gene calls are TRBV11-2 and TRBJ1-4, with D perhaps matching TRBD1 (5 bases). This CDR3 has 16 residues. The V gene lost 5 bases and the J gene lost 2 bases, with 15 bases spanning the gap. Germline values: CDR1 SGHAT, CDR2 FQNNGV. The CDR3 is CASSRMQGSTNEKLFF. CDR3 coding DNA: TGTGCCAGCAGCCGTATGCAGGGCTCGACTAATGAAAAACTGTTTTTT. Drawing the rest from reference TRBV11-2 and TRBJ1-4, the complete variable domain is EAGVAQSPRYKIIEKRQSVAFWCNPISGHATLYWYQQILGQGPKLLIQFQNNGVVDDSQLPKDRFSAERLKGVDSTLKIQPAKLEDSAVYLCASSRMQGSTNEKLFFGSGTQLSVL.

This clone has more than one count but fewer than ten. The gene calls are TRBV4-1 and TRBJ2-1, with TRBD2 matching 7 bases. Germline-derived CDR1 and CDR2 are MGHRA and YSYEKL. The V gene end was trimmed by 4 bases and the J gene end by 3 bases; junction bases not matched to a gene: 6. There are 15 residues in the CDR3. The CDR3 sequence is CASSPRTRGYNEQFF. Written as DNA, the CDR3 is TGCGCCAGCAGCCCAAGGACTAGGGGCTACAATGAGCAGTTCTTC.

This clone showed up just a few times. V usage is TRBV7-2 and J usage is TRBJ1-5; tentative D call: TRBD1 (5 bases). V was cut by 1 base and J by 2 bases, with 9 bases left in between. The CDR3 contains 15 residues. Germline V lookup: CDR1 SGHTA, CDR2 FQGNSA. CDR3 DNA: TGTGCCAGCAGCTTAGTCGCAGGGCGCAATCAGCCCCAGCATTTT. Translation gives CASSLVAGRNQPQHF.

The chain joins TRBV27 to TRBJ2-4; tentative D call: TRBD2 (6 bases). Germline V gives CDR1 MNHEY, CDR2 SMNVEV (reference sequence). V lost 8 bases to trimming and J lost 1 base, with 12 bases between them. The CDR3 contains 14 residues. In nucleotides, the CDR3 is TGTGCCAGCCCCCGGGGGAGTGCCAAAAACATTCAGTACTTC. It is translated as CASPRGSAKNIQYF.

The chain combines TRBV3-1 (or the pseudogene TRBV3-2) with TRBJ1-2; D not resolved. The CDR3 totals 12 residues. Trimming shortened V by 0 bases and J by 5 bases, and 4 bases separated the two germline ends. Germline V lookup: CDR1 LGHDT, CDR2 YNNKEL (reference sequence). CDR3 sequence (DNA): TGTGCCAGCAGCCAAGATGATTATGGCTACACCTTC. Encoded protein: CASSQDDYGYTF.

The V call is TRBV11-2, the J call TRBJ2-7, with D unresolved. CDR1 is SGHAT and CDR2 is FQNNGV in the germline V gene. This CDR3 has 15 amino acids. V lost 1 base, J lost 0 bases, and 10 bases lay in between. CDR3 DNA: TGTGCCAGCAGCTTAGGTGCAGGACCCTCCTACGAGCAGTACTTC. It translates to CASSLGAGPSYEQYF.

This chain uses TRBV28 with TRBJ1-1; possibly TRBD1 for D (5 bases). The germline V gene encodes CDR1 MDHEN and CDR2 SYDVKM. Trimming took 6 bases from V and 6 from J, leaving 20 bases between them. This CDR3 comprises 15 residues. The CDR3: CASSAGTRSFAEAFF. CDR3 nucleotide sequence: TGTGCCAGCAGCGCCGGGACTCGATCTTTTGCTGAAGCTTTCTTT.

The chain links TRBV5-4 to TRBJ2-7, with D maybe TRBD2 (6 bases). The CDR3 extends over 15 amino acids. Germline-derived CDR1 and CDR2 are SGHNT and YYREEE (reference sequence). Trimming removed 0 bases from V and 1 base from J, with 11 bases in between. DNA for the CDR3: TGTGCCAGCAGCTTGGCGGAGGCGGGATCCTACGAGCAGTACTTC. Its protein is CASSLAEAGSYEQYF.

Only one count was recorded for this clone. The chain has TRBV2 and TRBJ2-2; 7 bases line up with TRBD2. The CDR3 spans 14 residues. The ends lost 10 bases at V and 1 base at J; junction bases unmatched: 6. Germline CDR1 reads SNHLY; CDR2 reads FYNNEI. Here the CDR3 DNA reads TGTGCCATAGGGGCTAGCGGGAACACCGGGGAGCTGTTTTTT. Translation: CAIGASGNTGELFF. The variable domain in full, completed from reference TRBV2 and TRBJ2-2, reads EPEVTQTPSHQVTQMGQEVILRCVPISNHLYFYWYRQILGQKVEFLVSFYNNEISEKSEIFDDQFSVERPDGSNFTLKIRSTKLEDSAMYFCAIGASGNTGELFFGEGSRLTVL.

V usage is TRBV7-9 and J usage is TRBJ1-4; D is unclear. Trimming removed 5 bases from V and 0 bases from J, with 4 bases in between. Per germline, CDR1 SEHNR and CDR2 FQNEAQ (reference sequence). This CDR3 is built from 13 residues. CDR3 sequence: CASSTTTNEKLFF. The CDR3 DNA sequence: TGTGCCAGCAGCACCACAACTAATGAAAAACTGTTTTTT.

This clone is a singleton in its sample. The V and J genes are TRBV27 and TRBJ2-3, with 10 bases lining up with TRBD2. Germline CDR1 and CDR2: MNHEY and SMNVEV (reference sequence). This CDR3 region has 16 residues. The V segment lost 4 bases and the J segment 5 bases; nucleotides outside the gene matches: 9. The CDR3 loop is CASSSALAGVRDTQYF. The DNA of the CDR3 is TGTGCCAGCAGTTCGGCCCTAGCGGGAGTTAGAGATACGCAGTATTTT.

The V call is TRBV27, the J call TRBJ2-7; 8 bases line up with TRBD1. J was trimmed by 2 bases and V by 5 bases; bases with no gene match: 8. In germline, CDR1 is MNHEY, CDR2 SMNVEV (reference sequence). The CDR3 covers 15 residues. This CDR3 is CASSTKPTGAYEQYF. The CDR3 DNA reads TGTGCCAGCAGTACTAAACCGACAGGGGCCTACGAGCAGTACTTC.

This clone was seen only a few times. The genes are TRBV28 and TRBJ2-3; unclear D gene. The CDR3 is 12 amino acids. V was cut by 5 bases and J by 3 bases, with 6 bases left in between. CDR1 MDHEN and CDR2 SYDVKM come from the germline V gene. CDR3 region: CASSHSTDTQYF. The CDR3 DNA reads as TGTGCCAGCAGTCATAGTACAGATACGCAGTATTTT.